Reported below is one T cell receptor (beta chain). Using immunoSEQ multiplex PCR, the repertoire was profiled, and TCRdb retains in-frame clones only, with some absent. The repertoire holds approximately 230,000 clones, with 86% as singletons. This entry comes from a study of blood T cell repertoires in COVID-19. The sample taken for sequencing was peripheral blood. This TCR derives from a man younger than 45 who had recovered from COVID-19.

CDR3 in DNA: TGTGCCAGCAGCTCACAATCCCGGGACACGAGGACTGAAGCTTTCTTT. It specifies CASSSQSRDTRTEAFF. The J gene is TRBJ1-1, the V gene TRBV7-8; TRBD1 might be the D (6 bases). Germline-derived CDR1 and CDR2 are SGHVS and FQNEAQ. This CDR3 region has 16 residues. Trimming shortened V by 4 bases and J by 5 bases, and 20 bases separated the two germline ends. Based on the CDR3 plus reference TRBV7-8 and TRBJ1-1, the full variable domain is GAGVSQSPRYKVAKRGQDVALRCDPISGHVSLFWYQQALGQGPEFLTYFQNEAQLDKSGLPSDRFFAERPEGSVSTLKIQRTQQEDSAVYLCASSSQSRDTRTEAFFGQGTRLTVV.